These 3 T cell receptor beta chains came from one sample sequenced in a study of tumour-infiltrating T cells in Burkitt lymphoma. Profiling relied on immunoSEQ multiplex PCR, and the TCRdb table lists in-frame clones only, not all of them. The table includes approximately 46,000 clones, around 31% detected once. Specimen: tumor tissue. The receptors stem from a human donor with Burkitt lymphoma.

The CDR3, as DNA: TGCGCCAGCAGAATCTTACAGGGGCCGTTGGAGAATGAGCAGTTCTTC. Translating gives CASRILQGPLENEQFF. The rearrangement uses TRBV10-1 and TRBJ2-1; 7 nucleotides line up with TRBD1. The CDR3 loop spans 16 amino acids. Germline loops: CDR1 WNHNN, CDR2 SYGVQD (reference sequence). V shed 6 bases, J shed 7 bases, and the junction held 15 bases outside the gene matches.

The CDR3 coding sequence is TGTGCCAGCAGGATGGGACAGGGCGCAGAGACCCAGTACTTC. It yields the protein CASRMGQGAETQYF. This chain connects TRBV21-1 to TRBJ2-5; the table assigns TRBD1, which was not confirmed against the DNA. TRBV21-1 is noted as a pseudogene. The CDR3 spans 14 residues.

The rearrangement joins TRBV10-3 to TRBJ1-1; 12 bases are shared with TRBD1. V lost 2 bases, J lost 5 bases, and 3 bases stayed unmatched. CDR1 is ENHRY, CDR2 SYGVKD, per germline. This CDR3 has 15 residues. Here the CDR3 reads CAISERDRGRTEAFF. CDR3 coding DNA: TGTGCCATCAGTGAGAGGGACAGGGGGCGGACTGAAGCTTTCTTT.